This T cell receptor (beta chain) is drawn from a study of beta chain features in type 1 diabetes. The germline V gene encodes CDR1 MNHNS and CDR2 SASEGT. V was cut by 6 bases and J by 0 bases, with 11 bases left in between. This CDR3 region has 14 residues. Every bit of the isolated RNA underwent reverse transcription, so sequencing read expressed TCRB transcripts. Mean read depth for naive, central memory and regulatory T cell samples was approximately 3.57 million reads. The protocol was immunoSEQ multiplex PCR, while the TCRdb copy is restricted to in-frame clones and leaves out a portion. The sample has some 350,000 clones, 8.5% to 10% seen once. Whole-study results and caveats: Among patients with Type 1 diabetes, TCRB CDR3s were moderately but significantly shorter in every one of the four CD4+ subsets. It was among patients, rather than healthy donors, that naive, central memory and Treg TCRB repertoires appeared more similar. There were fewer insertions and more deletions at the VDJ junctions of type 1 diabetes patients.

Of note for this clone: Its antigen is unidentified.

Via the markers CD45RO/CCR7/CD25/CD127/CD95/CD27, stem cell-like memory, regulatory, central memory and naive CD4+ cells were sorted. The chain uses TRBV6-1 and TRBJ2-5; TRBD1 might be the D (6 bases). This clonotype was sampled from a man aged 25-45 years with type 1 diabetes. The sequenced material came from central memory CD4+ T cells from blood. This CDR3 is CASRQTGNQETQYF. The CDR3 DNA reads TGTGCCAGCAGACAGACAGGAAACCAAGAGACCCAGTACTTC.